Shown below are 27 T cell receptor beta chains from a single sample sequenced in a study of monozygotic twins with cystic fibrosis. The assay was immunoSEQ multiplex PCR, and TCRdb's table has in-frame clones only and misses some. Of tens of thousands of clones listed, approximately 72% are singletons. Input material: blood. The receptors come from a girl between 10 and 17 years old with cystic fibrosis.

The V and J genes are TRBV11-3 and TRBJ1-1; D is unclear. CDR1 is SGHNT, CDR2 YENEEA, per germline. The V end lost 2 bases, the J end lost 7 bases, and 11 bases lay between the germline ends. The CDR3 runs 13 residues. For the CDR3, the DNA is TGTGCCAGCAGCTTATCATGGGGATTTGAAGCTTTCTTT. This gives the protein CASSLSWGFEAFF.

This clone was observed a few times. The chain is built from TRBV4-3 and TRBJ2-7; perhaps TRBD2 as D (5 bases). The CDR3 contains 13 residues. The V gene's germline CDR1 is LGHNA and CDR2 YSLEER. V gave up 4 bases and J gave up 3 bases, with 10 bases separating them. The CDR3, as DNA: TGCGCCAGCAGCCTTCAGGCGGGCTACGAGCAGTACTTC. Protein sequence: CASSLQAGYEQYF.

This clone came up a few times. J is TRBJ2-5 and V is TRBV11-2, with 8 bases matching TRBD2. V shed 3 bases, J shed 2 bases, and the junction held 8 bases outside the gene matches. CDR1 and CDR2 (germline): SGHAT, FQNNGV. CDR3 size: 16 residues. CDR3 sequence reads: CASSLESSGPQETQYF. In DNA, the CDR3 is TGTGCCAGCAGCTTGGAGTCTAGCGGGCCTCAAGAGACCCAGTACTTC.

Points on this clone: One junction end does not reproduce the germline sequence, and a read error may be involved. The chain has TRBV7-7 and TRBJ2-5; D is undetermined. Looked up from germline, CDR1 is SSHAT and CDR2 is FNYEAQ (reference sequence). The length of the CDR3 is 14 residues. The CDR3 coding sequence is TGTGCTAGCAGCTTAAGCTTCTCTCAAGAGACCCAGTACTTC. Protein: CASSLSFSQETQYF.

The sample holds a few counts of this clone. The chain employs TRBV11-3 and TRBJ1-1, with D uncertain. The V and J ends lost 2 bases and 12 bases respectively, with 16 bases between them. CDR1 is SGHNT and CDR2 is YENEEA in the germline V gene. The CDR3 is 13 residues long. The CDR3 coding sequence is TGTGCCAGCAGCTTATCCGCCGGTGGGGTGCCTTTCTTT. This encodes CASSLSAGGVPFF. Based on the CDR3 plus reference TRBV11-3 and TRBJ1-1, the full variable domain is EAGVVQSPRYKIIEKKQPVAFWCNPISGHNTLYWYLQNLGQGPELLIRYENEEAVDDSQLPKDRFSAERLKGVDSTLKIQPAELGDSAVYLCASSLSAGGVPFFGQGTRLTVV.

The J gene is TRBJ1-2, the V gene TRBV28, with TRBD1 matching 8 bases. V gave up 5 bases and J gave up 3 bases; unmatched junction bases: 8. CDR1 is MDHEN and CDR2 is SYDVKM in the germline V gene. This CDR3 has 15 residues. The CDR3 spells CASSPRQGTHYGYTF. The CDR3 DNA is TGTGCCAGCAGTCCGCGACAGGGGACCCACTATGGCTACACCTTC.

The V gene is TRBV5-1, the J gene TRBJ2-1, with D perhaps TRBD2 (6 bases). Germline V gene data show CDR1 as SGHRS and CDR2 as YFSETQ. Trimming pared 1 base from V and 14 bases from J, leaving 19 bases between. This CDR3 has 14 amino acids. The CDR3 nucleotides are TGCGCCAGCAGCTTGTTGGGGGGAGACCCGGCCGAGTTCTTC. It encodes CASSLLGGDPAEFF. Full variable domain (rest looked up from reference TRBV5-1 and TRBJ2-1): KAGVTQTPRYLIKTRGQQVTLSCSPISGHRSVSWYQQTPGQGLQFLFEYFSETQRNKGNFPGRFSGRQFSNSRSEMNVSTLELGDSALYLCASSLLGGDPAEFFGPGTRLTVL.

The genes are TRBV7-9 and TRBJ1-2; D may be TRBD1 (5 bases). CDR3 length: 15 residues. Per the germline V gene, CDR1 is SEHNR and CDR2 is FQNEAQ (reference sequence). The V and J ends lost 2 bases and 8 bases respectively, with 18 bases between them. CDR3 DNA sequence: TGTGCCAGCAGCTTAAAGCAGGGAGATCTGGAAGGCTACACCTTC. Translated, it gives CASSLKQGDLEGYTF.

CDR3 residues: CASSQGVMVQTGELFF. DNA of the CDR3: TGCGCCAGCAGCCAAGGGGTGATGGTTCAGACCGGGGAGCTGTTTTTT. The V call is TRBV4-1, the J call TRBJ2-2; D not resolved. The germline V gene encodes CDR1 MGHRA and CDR2 YSYEKL. V was cut by 1 base and J by 5 bases, with 14 bases left in between. This CDR3 comprises 16 residues.

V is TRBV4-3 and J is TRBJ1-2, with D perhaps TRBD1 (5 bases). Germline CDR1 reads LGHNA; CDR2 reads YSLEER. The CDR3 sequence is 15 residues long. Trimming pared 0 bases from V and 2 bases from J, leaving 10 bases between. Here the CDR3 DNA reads TGCGCCAGCAGCCAAGATCGGGCAGGGAACTATGGCTACACCTTC. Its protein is CASSQDRAGNYGYTF.

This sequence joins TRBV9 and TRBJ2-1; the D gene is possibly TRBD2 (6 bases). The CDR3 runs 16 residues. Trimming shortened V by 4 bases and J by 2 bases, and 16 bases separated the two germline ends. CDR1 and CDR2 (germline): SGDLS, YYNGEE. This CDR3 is CASSREAGGTYNEQFF. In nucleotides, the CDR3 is TGTGCCAGCAGCCGAGAGGCTGGCGGGACCTACAATGAGCAGTTCTTC.

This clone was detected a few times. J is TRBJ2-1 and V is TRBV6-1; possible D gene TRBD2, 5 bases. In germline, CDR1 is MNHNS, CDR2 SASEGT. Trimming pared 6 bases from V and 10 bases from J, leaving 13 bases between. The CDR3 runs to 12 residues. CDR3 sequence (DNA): TGTGCCAGCAGAGATTGGCGGGCCGAGCAGTTCTTC. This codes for CASRDWRAEQFF.

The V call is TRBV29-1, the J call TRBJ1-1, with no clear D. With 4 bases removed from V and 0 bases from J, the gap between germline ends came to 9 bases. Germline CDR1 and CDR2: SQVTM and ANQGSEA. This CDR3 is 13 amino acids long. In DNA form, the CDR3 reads TGCAGCGTTGGGACGGCGATGAACACTGAAGCTTTCTTT. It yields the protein CSVGTAMNTEAFF.

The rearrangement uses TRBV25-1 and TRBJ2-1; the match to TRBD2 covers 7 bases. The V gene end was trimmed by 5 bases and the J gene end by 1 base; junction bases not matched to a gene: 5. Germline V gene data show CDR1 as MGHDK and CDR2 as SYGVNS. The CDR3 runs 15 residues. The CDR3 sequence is CASSPAGRSYNEQFF. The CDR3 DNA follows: TGTGCCAGCAGTCCAGCGGGAAGATCCTACAATGAGCAGTTCTTC.

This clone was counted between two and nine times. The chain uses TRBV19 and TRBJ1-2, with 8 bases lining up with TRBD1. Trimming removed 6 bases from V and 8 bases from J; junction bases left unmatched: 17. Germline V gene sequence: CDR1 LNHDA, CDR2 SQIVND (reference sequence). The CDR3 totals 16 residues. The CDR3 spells CASSRSPGQAAGGYTF. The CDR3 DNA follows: TGTGCCAGTAGCCGTTCCCCGGGACAGGCTGCGGGCGGCTACACCTTC.

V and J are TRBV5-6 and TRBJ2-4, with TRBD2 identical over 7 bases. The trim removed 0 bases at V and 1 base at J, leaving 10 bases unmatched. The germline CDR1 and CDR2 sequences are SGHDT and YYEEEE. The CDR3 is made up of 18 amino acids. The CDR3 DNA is TGTGCCAGCAGCTTGGCGGGCGGGGGTCTCGGGGCCAAAAACATTCAGTACTTC. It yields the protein CASSLAGGGLGAKNIQYF.

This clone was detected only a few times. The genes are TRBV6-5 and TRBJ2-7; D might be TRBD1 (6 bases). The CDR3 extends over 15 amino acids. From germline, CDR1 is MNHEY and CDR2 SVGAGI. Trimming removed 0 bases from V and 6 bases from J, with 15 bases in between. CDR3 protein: CASSYSNDGRGEQYF. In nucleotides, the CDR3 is TGTGCCAGCAGTTACTCGAATGACGGCAGGGGCGAGCAGTACTTC.

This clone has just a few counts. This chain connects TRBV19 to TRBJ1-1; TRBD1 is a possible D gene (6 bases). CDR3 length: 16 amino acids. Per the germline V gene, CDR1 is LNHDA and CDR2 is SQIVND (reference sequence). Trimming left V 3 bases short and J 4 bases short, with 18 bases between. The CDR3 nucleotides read TGTGCCAGTAGTATCGCCTTGGGGGGCGCACCCACTGAAGCTTTCTTT. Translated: CASSIALGGAPTEAFF.

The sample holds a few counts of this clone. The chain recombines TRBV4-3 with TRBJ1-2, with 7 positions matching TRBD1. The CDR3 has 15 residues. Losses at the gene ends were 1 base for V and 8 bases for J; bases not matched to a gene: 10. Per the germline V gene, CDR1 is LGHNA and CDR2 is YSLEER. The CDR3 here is CASSQAYKGAWGYTF. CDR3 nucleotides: TGCGCCAGCAGCCAAGCATACAAGGGGGCTTGGGGCTACACCTTC.

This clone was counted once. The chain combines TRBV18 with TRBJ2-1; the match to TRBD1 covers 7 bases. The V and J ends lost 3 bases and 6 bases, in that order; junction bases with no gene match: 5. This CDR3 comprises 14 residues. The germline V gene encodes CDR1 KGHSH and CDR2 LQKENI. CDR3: CASSPGGTVNEQFF. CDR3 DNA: TGTGCCAGCTCACCTGGTGGGACAGTCAATGAGCAGTTCTTC.

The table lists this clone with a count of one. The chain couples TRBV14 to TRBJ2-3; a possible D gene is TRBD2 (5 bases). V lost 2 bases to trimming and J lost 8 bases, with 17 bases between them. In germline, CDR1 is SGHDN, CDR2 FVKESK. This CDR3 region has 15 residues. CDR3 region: CASSQLSGIRATQYF. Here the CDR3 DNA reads TGTGCCAGCAGCCAATTATCCGGGATTAGGGCTACGCAGTATTTT. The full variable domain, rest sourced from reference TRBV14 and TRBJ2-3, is EAGVTQFPSHSVIEKGQTVTLRCDPISGHDNLYWYRRVMGKEIKFLLHFVKESKQDESGMPNNRFLAERTGGTYSTLKVQPAELEDSGVYFCASSQLSGIRATQYFGPGTRLTVL.

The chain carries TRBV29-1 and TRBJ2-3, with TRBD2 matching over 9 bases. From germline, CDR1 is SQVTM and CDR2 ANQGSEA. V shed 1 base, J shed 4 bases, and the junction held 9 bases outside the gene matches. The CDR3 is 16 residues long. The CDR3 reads CSVEGISGRLSDTQYF. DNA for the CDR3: TGCAGCGTTGAAGGTATTAGCGGGAGATTGTCAGATACGCAGTATTTT.

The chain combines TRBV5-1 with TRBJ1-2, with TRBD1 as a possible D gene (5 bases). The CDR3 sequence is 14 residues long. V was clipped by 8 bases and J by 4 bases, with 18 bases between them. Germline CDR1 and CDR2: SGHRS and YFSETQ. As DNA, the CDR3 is TGCGCCAGTGGCTTCAGGGAGGGGCTCTATGGCTACACCTTC. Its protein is CASGFREGLYGYTF.

CDR3 amino acids: CASSQADRTYNEQFF. CDR3 sequence (DNA): TGCGCCAGCAGCCAAGCGGACAGGACCTACAATGAGCAGTTCTTC. This chain uses TRBV4-1 with TRBJ2-1; 7 nucleotides align to TRBD1. The trim removed 1 base at V and 2 bases at J, leaving 2 bases unmatched. CDR1 and CDR2 (germline): MGHRA, YSYEKL. This CDR3 has 15 residues.

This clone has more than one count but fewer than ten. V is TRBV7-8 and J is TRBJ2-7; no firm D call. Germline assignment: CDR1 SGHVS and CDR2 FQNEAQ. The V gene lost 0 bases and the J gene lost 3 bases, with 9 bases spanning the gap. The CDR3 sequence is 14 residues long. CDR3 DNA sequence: TGTGCCAGCAGCTTAGCCGTCCGTCGCTACGAGCAGTACTTC. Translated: CASSLAVRRYEQYF.

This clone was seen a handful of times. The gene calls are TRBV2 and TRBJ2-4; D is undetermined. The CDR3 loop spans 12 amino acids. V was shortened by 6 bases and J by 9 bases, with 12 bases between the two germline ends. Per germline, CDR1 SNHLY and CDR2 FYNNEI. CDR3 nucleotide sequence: TGTGCCAGCAGGGACGACTTGATCATTCAGTACTTC. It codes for CASRDDLIIQYF.

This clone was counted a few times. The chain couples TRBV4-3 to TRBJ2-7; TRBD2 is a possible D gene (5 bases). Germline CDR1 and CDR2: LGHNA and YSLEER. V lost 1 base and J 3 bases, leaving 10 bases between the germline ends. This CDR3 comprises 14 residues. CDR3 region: CASSQGRGGYEQYV. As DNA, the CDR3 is TGCGCCAGCAGCCAAGGCCGAGGAGGCTACGAGCAGTACGTC.